This T cell receptor (beta chain) was obtained from a study of regulatory T cells in long-lasting Graves disease. General study points: Persistent cases favored TRBV28, TRBJ1-2 and TRBJ2-5.

Noted time point: newly diagnosed GD, antithyroid drugs for less than 3 months. PBMC-derived RNA was used for the TCR library. This clonotype has ten or more counts. Its antigen is not known. Arm-PCR of CDR3 regions and iRepertoire HTBI primers were the basis on which TCR beta libraries were built. TCRdb used MiXCR to reprocess the multiplex PCR reads, holding one entry per CDR3 protein. The data hold approximately 490,000 distinct CDR3 sequences, with around 15% observed a single time. Germline V gene lookup returns CDR1 DFQATT and CDR2 SNEGSKA (reference sequence). The CDR3 is 13 amino acids. Trimming removed 5 bases at V and 2 bases at J, with 12 bases between. These data are also associated with another study on T cells in Graves' hyperthyroidism and ophthalmopathy.

This rearrangement joins TRBV20-1 to TRBJ2-5; tentative D call: TRBD2 (6 bases). The material was peripheral blood mononuclear cells (PBMCs), obtained at new diagnosis, from a patient treated with antithyroid drugs. The TCR originated in a man between 35 and 55 years old with Graves disease. The CDR3 region has the DNA TGCAGTGCTTTGGGAGGTGGACAAGAGACCCAGTACTTC. It encodes CSALGGGQETQYF.